This TCR beta chain was obtained from a study of T cells in Graves' hyperthyroidism and ophthalmopathy. Findings and limits, study-wide: Ophthalmopathy and stable hyperthyroidism were separated by a 13 V-J model. Peripheral blood also featured most of the thyroid clonotypes expanded above 0.001.

The V gene lost 4 bases and the J gene lost 3 bases, with 12 bases spanning the gap. CDR3 length equals 13 residues. From germline, CDR1 is DFQATT and CDR2 SNEGSKA (reference sequence). This clonotype came up a few times. Its specificity is unknown. The study excluded patients with uncontrolled infection, other autoimmune disease, pregnancy or lactation. Used for diagnoses were clinical symptoms, serum thyroxine and TRAb, thyroid ultrasound and orbital computed tomography. TCR beta CDR3 regions were amplified from RNA. TCR CDR3 regions were first amplified by RT-PCR with HTBI primers. Each CDR3 protein is one row after TCRdb ran MiXCR on the multiplex PCR reads. In the table there are hundreds of thousands of distinct CDR3 sequences, around 15% of which are singletons.

Sequenced input: blood. The clonotype originates from a woman in her twenties or thirties with Graves' hyperthyroidism. The gene calls are TRBV20-1 and TRBJ1-1; D call uncertain. In DNA, the CDR3 is TGCAGTGCTATTACGGGTGGGCACACTGAAGCTTTCTTT. Translation: CSAITGGHTEAFF.